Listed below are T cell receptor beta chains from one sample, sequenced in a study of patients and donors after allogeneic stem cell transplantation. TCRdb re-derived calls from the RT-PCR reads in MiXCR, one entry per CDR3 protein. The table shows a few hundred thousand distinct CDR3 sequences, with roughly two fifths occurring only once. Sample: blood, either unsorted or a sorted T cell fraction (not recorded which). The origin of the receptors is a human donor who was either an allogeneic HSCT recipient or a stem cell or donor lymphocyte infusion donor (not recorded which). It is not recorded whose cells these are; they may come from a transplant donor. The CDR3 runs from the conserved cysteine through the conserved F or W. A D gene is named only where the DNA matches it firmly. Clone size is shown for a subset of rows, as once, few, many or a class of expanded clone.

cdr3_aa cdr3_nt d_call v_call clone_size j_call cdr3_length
CASSPGLLAGAYEQYF TGTGCCAGCAGCCCGGGACTCCTAGCGGGGGCCTACGAGCAGTACTTC TRBD2 TRBV5-4 NA TRBJ2-7 16
CASKPGTGLGYTF TGTGCCAGCAAGCCCGGGACAGGGCTTGGCTACACCTTC TRBD1 TRBV12-3/TRBV12-4 NA TRBJ1-2 13
CASSPLVEQFF TGTGCCAGCAGTCCCCTAGTCGAGCAGTTCTTC NA TRBV28 NA TRBJ2-1 11
CASRPDRTQPQHF TGTGCCAGCAGACCGGACAGGACGCAGCCCCAGCATTTT TRBD1 TRBV27 few TRBJ1-5 13
CATSDSKGGSTEAFF TGTGCCACCAGTGATTCCAAGGGGGGATCAACTGAAGCTTTCTTT NA TRBV24-1 few TRBJ1-1 15
CATSDRQYNEQFF TGTGCCACCAGTGATCGACAGTACAATGAGCAGTTCTTC NA TRBV24-1 NA TRBJ2-1 13
CASSRDPNSGNTIYF TGTGCCAGCAGCAGGGACCCCAACTCTGGAAACACCATATATTTT NA TRBV28 NA TRBJ1-3 15
CSATGLPMNTEAFF TGCAGTGCGACGGGCCTACCCATGAACACTGAAGCTTTCTTT NA TRBV20-1 NA TRBJ1-1 14
CASSLIRGRVGGYTF TGTGCCAGCAGTTTAATCAGGGGGCGGGTTGGTGGCTACACCTTC TRBD1 TRBV12-3/TRBV12-4 few TRBJ1-2 15
CASGRTGGGDAFF TGTGCCAGCGGGAGGACAGGGGGAGGAGACGCTTTCTTT TRBD1 TRBV12-3/TRBV12-4 medium-sized TRBJ1-1 13
CAWTSGGSSYNEQFF TGTGCCTGGACTAGCGGGGGTTCCTCCTACAATGAGCAGTTTTTC TRBD2 TRBV30 NA TRBJ2-1 15
CASSDRRNNEKLFF TGTGCCAGCAGTGACAGGCGTAATAATGAAAAACTGTTTTTT NA TRBV2 NA TRBJ1-4 14
CATSDSANSPLHF TGTGCCACCAGTGATTCTGCCAATTCACCCCTCCACTTT NA TRBV24-1 few TRBJ1-6 13
CASRGQGPSYEQYF TGTGCCAGCAGAGGACAGGGGCCTTCCTACGAGCAGTACTTC NA TRBV21-1 NA TRBJ2-7 14
CASSLERFSPLHF TGTGCCAGCAGCTTAGAAAGGTTCTCACCCCTCCACTTT NA TRBV7-9 few TRBJ1-6 13
CASRQLSSQEAFF TGTGCCAGCCGACAGTTATCGTCTCAAGAAGCTTTCTTT NA TRBV3-1 NA TRBJ1-1 13
CASSQDLGQAPQYF TGTGCCAGCAGCCAAGATCTCGGGCAGGCGCCGCAGTACTTC NA TRBV14 NA TRBJ2-7 14
CASSLLDNQPQHF TGTGCCAGCAGTTTATTGGATAATCAGCCCCAGCATTTT NA TRBV12-3/TRBV12-4 few TRBJ1-5 13
CASSQDVGAYYEQYF TGTGCCAGCAGCCAAGACGTAGGGGCATACTACGAGCAGTACTTC NA TRBV3-1 few TRBJ2-7 15
CASSHRGAIAKDTQYF TGTGCCAGCAGCCACCGAGGGGCCATTGCCAAAGATACGCAGTATTTT NA TRBV3-1 NA TRBJ2-3 16
CASSERAVRTEAFF TGTGCCAGCAGTGAGCGCGCGGTTCGGACTGAAGCTTTCTTT NA TRBV9 NA TRBJ1-1 14
CASTARGGQPATNEKLFF TGCGCCAGCACCGCGAGGGGGGGTCAGCCCGCAACTAATGAAAAACTGTTTTTT NA TRBV4-1 NA TRBJ1-4 18
CATSRGTSGGISQFF TGTGCCACCAGCAGAGGGACTAGCGGGGGAATATCGCAGTTCTTC TRBD2 TRBV15 few TRBJ2-1 15
CASSDRESGQPQHF TGTGCCAGCTCAGACAGGGAATCGGGACAGCCCCAGCATTTT TRBD1 TRBV18 few TRBJ1-5 14
CAISGVDRDEAFF TGTGCCATCAGTGGGGTTGACAGGGATGAAGCTTTCTTT TRBD1 TRBV10-3 few TRBJ1-1 13